The sequence of this TCR beta chain was determined in a study of cytomegalovirus exposure and HLA in healthy donors. Overall study context: There were 70 million to 95 million unique TCRs (from HLA-typed donors) in an early data release. Whole-study findings and limits: In vitro work confirmed that a few CMV-associated chains recognize CMV antigens. Later, an analysis found that common viral pathogens appeared to be linked with several of the most significant clusters.

After removal of 5 bases from V and 6 bases from J, the junction contained 7 bases not matched to a gene. From germline, CDR1 is SNHLY and CDR2 FYNNEI. This CDR3 has 15 amino acids. Primers for the PCR totalled 60 Vbeta and 13 Jbeta. Data came from immunoSEQ multiplex PCR; TCRdb stores just in-frame clones and leaves some out. The profile shows 87,000 or so clones, approximately 7.6% of them singletons. In this sample, this clone turned up once. Its antigen is currently unknown. Sequenced sample: PBMCs. The clonotype comes from a man in his fifties in good health and CMV-seronegative. The chain couples TRBV2 to TRBJ2-1, with 10 bases matching TRBD2. CDR3 residues: CASSLNSGGANEQFF. CDR3 DNA: TGTGCCAGCAGTCTTAACAGCGGGGGGGCCAATGAGCAGTTCTTC.